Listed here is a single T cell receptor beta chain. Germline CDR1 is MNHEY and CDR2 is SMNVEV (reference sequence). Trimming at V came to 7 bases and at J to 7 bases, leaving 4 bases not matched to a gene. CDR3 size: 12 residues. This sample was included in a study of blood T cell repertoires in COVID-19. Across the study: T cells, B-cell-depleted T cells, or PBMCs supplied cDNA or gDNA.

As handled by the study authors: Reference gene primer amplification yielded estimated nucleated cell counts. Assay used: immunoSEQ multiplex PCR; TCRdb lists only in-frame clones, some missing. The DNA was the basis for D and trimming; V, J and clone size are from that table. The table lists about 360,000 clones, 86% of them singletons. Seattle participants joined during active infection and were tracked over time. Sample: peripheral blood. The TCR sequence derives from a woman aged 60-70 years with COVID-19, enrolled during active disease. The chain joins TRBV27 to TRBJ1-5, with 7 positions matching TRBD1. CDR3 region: CASTSGGQPQHF. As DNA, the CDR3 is TGTGCCAGCACATCAGGGGGGCAGCCCCAGCATTTT.